This TCR beta chain emerged from a study of radiation and T cells in renal cell carcinoma. CDR1 is SGDLS and CDR2 is YYNGEE in the germline V gene. The CDR3 is made up of 14 amino acids. V was cut by 1 base and J by 4 bases, with 9 bases left in between. The time point was: blood 4 weeks post-SBRT, at nephrectomy. Treatment defined: 15 Gy SBRT to primary tumor, nephrectomy 4 weeks later. Nephrectomy followed 15 Gy stereotactic body radiation by 4 weeks. The patient's renal cell carcinoma had clear cell pathology. TCRdb's table, derived via immunoSEQ multiplex PCR, lists solely in-frame clones and lacks some. In the table there are roughly 170,000 clones, about 88% of which are singletons.

The clonotype was recovered from a woman aged 50 to 60 with renal cell carcinoma. The chain recombines TRBV9 with TRBJ1-3, with TRBD1 as a possible D gene (6 bases). Specimen: blood, collected from a patient whose treatment included radiotherapy and nephrectomy. Written as DNA, the CDR3 is TGTGCCAGCAGCGTATCAGGGGCCGGAAACACCATATATTTT. Encoded protein: CASSVSGAGNTIYF.